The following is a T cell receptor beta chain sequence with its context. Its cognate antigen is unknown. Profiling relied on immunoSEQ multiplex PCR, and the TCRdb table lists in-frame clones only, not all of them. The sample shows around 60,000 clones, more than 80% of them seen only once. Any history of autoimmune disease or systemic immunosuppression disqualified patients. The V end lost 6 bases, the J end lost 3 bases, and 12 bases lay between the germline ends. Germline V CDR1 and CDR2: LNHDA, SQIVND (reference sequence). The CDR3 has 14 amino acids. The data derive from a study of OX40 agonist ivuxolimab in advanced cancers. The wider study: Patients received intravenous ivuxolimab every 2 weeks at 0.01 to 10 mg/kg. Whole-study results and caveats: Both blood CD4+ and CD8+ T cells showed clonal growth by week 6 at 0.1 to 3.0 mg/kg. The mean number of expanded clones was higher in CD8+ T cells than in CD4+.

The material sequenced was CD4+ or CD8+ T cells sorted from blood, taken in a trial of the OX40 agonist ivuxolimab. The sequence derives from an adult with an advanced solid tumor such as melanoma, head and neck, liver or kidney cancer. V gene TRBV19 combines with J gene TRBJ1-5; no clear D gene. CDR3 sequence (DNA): TGTGCCAGTAGGGCACGGCAGAACAATCAGCCCCAGCATTTT. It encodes CASRARQNNQPQHF. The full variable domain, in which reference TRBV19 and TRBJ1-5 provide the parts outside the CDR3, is DGGITQSPKYLFRKEGQNVTLSCEQNLNHDAMYWYRQDPGQGLRLIYYSQIVNDFQKGDIAEGYSVSREKKESFPLTVTSAQKNPTAFYLCASRARQNNQPQHFGDGTRLSIL.